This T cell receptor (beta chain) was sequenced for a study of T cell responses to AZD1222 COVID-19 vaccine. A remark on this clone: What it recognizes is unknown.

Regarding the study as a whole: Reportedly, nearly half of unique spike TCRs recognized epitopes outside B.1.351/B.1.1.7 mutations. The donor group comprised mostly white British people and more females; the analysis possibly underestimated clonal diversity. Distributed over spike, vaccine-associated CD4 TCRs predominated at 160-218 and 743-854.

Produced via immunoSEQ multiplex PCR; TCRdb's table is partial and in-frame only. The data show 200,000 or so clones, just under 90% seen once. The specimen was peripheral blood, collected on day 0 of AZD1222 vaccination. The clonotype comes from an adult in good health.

This CDR3 is CASSYGGVSGNTIYF. In nucleotides, the CDR3 is TGTGCCAGCAGTTACGGCGGGGTCTCTGGAAACACCATATATTTT. The chain has TRBV6-5 and TRBJ1-3; D is uncertain. The germline V gene has CDR1 MNHEY and CDR2 SVGAGI. V gave up 2 bases and J gave up 0 bases, with 8 bases separating them. The CDR3 length is 15 residues.